Listed below are T cell receptor beta chains from one sample, sequenced in a study of CD8+ T cells in alopecia areata. Method: immunoSEQ multiplex PCR; TCRdb's copy keeps in-frame clones and lacks some. In the table there are 95,000 to 110,000 clones, just over 85% of which are singletons. This specimen was CD8+ T cells sorted from blood, taken between weeks 30 and 35, from a patient treated with tofacitinib. The source of these receptors is a human donor with alopecia areata. Each CDR3 is given without its conserved first and last residue. Fields, in order: J gene, V gene, CDR3 protein.

j_gene: TRBJ2-1
v_gene: TRBV5-1
CDR3aa: ASSSAPLAGGNEQF

j_gene: TRBJ2-7
v_gene: TRBV6-5
CDR3aa: ASWDEGLSYEQY

j_gene: TRBJ2-1
v_gene: TRBV30
CDR3aa: AWSGGGGSPGQF

j_gene: TRBJ2-2
v_gene: TRBV7-7
CDR3aa: ASSAGTGGDTGELF

j_gene: TRBJ2-3
v_gene: TRBV6-4
CDR3aa: ASSDGTGADTQY

j_gene: TRBJ1-6
v_gene: TRBV21-1
CDR3aa: ASSFALATHNNSPLH

j_gene: TRBJ2-7
v_gene: TRBV4-1
CDR3aa: ASSRAGTGYYEQY

j_gene: TRBJ1-5
v_gene: TRBV27
CDR3aa: ASSLRSNQPQH

j_gene: TRBJ2-7
v_gene: TRBV7-2
CDR3aa: ASTQREYEQY

j_gene: TRBJ2-5
v_gene: TRBV9
CDR3aa: ASSVAGQGSLETQY

j_gene: TRBJ1-5
v_gene: TRBV4-1
CDR3aa: ASSPRGARQPQH

j_gene: TRBJ2-3
v_gene: TRBV27
CDR3aa: ASSLIHYSTDTQY

j_gene: TRBJ1-1
v_gene: TRBV9
CDR3aa: ASSVVLNTEAF

j_gene: TRBJ1-5
v_gene: TRBV27
CDR3aa: ASSPQGANQPQH

j_gene: TRBJ2-1
v_gene: TRBV27
CDR3aa: ASSFISGEQF

j_gene: TRBJ2-7
v_gene: TRBV4-1
CDR3aa: ASSQGGLAASYEQY

j_gene: TRBJ1-6
v_gene: TRBV7-2
CDR3aa: ASSFNSYNSPLH

j_gene: TRBJ2-3
v_gene: TRBV4-1
CDR3aa: ASSQLNYPELADASTDTQY

j_gene: TRBJ1-6
v_gene: TRBV20-1
CDR3aa: SAVQGTLH

j_gene: TRBJ2-1
v_gene: TRBV6-6
CDR3aa: ASSLGTSGTNEQF

j_gene: TRBJ2-7
v_gene: TRBV30
CDR3aa: AWSVQDRSYEQY

j_gene: TRBJ2-2
v_gene: TRBV10-2
CDR3aa: ASRITGELF

j_gene: TRBJ2-2
v_gene: TRBV7-6
CDR3aa: ASSPGWSGSGHTGELF

j_gene: TRBJ2-2
v_gene: TRBV5-1
CDR3aa: ASQPGHRHTGELF

j_gene: TRBJ1-1
v_gene: TRBV6-5
CDR3aa: ASSSPILTGAEAF

j_gene: TRBJ2-5
v_gene: TRBV7-8
CDR3aa: ASSLARRLAGGETQY

j_gene: TRBJ1-1
v_gene: TRBV7-9
CDR3aa: ASGSNTEAF

j_gene: TRBJ2-5
v_gene: TRBV9
CDR3aa: ASSVDVVETQY

j_gene: TRBJ2-1
v_gene: TRBV4-1
CDR3aa: ASSQGTSGWSSYNEQF

j_gene: TRBJ2-1
v_gene: TRBV19
CDR3aa: ASKGSRGPRLNEQF

j_gene: TRBJ1-5
v_gene: TRBV4-1
CDR3aa: ASSPGIANQPQH

j_gene: TRBJ2-5
v_gene: TRBV4-1
CDR3aa: ASSQVAAGVETQY